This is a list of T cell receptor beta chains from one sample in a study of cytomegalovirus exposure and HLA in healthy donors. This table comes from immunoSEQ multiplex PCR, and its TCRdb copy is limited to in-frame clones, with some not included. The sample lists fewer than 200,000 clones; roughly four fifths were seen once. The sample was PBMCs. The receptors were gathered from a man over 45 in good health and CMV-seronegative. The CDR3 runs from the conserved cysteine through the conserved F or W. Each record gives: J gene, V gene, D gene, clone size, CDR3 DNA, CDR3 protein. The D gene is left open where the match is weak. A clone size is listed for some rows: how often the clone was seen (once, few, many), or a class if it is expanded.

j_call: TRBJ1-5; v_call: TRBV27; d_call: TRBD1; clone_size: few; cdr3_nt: TGTGCCAGCAGTTCAACAGGGGCCAGTAGCAATCAGCCCCAGCATTTT; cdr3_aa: CASSSTGASSNQPQHF
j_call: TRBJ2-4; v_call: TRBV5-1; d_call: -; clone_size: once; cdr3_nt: TGCGCCAGCAGCTTGGCGCCGGGGGAAGGTCAAAACATTCAGTACTTC; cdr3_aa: CASSLAPGEGQNIQYF
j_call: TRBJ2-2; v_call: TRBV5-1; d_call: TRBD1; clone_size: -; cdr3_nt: TGCGCCAGCAGCGCCGGACAGGGGACCGGGGAGCTGTTTTTT; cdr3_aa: CASSAGQGTGELFF
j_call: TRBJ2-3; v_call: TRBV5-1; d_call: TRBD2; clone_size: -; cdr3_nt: TGCGCCAGCACTCGGACTAGCGGGGCGCTCACAGATACGCAGTATTTT; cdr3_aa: CASTRTSGALTDTQYF
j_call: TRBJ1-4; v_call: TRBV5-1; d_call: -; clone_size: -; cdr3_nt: TGCGCCAGCAGCTTGAGCCAATATGAAAAACTGTTTTTT; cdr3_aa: CASSLSQYEKLFF
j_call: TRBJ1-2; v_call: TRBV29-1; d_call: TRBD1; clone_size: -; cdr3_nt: TGCAGCGTTAGGACAGGGGTTGGTGGCTACACCTTC; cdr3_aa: CSVRTGVGGYTF
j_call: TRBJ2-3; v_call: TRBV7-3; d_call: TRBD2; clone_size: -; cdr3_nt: TGTGCCAGCAGCTCACGACTAGCGGGGGGCGCAGATACGCAGTATTTT; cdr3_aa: CASSSRLAGGADTQYF
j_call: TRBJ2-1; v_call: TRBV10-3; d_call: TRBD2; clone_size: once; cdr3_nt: TGTGCCATCAGTGGACTAGCGGGGGCGGGGAATGAGCAGTTCTTC; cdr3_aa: CAISGLAGAGNEQFF
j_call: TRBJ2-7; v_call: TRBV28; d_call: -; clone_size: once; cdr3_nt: TGTGCCAGCACCTCCATCGGCACGGGCTACGAGCAGTACTTC; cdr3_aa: CASTSIGTGYEQYF
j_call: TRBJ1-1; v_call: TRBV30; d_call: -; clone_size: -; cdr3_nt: TGTGCCTGGAGTCGCGGAAGGGGTGAAGCTTTCTTT; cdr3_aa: CAWSRGRGEAFF
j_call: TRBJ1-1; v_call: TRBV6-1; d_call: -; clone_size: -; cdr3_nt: TGTGCCATCTTATTGGCAAGGGGCGGTGAAGCTTTCTTT; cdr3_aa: CAILLARGGEAFF
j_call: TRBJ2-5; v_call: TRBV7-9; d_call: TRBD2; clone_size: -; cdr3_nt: TGTGCCAGCAGCAAAAAGGGACTAGCGGGGGTATTCGACTTGGAGACCCAGTACTTC; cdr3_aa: CASSKKGLAGVFDLETQYF
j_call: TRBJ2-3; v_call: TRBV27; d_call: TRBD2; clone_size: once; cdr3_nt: TGTGCCAGCAGTAGGACTAGCGACCGCACAGATACGCAGTATTTT; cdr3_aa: CASSRTSDRTDTQYF
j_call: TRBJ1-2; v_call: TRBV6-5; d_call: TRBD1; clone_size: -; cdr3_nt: TGTGCCAGCAGGGAGCAGGGGGCACTTAACTATGGCTACACCTTC; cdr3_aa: CASREQGALNYGYTF
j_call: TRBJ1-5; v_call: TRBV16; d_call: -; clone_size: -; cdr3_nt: TGTGCCAGCAGCCAAGGGACTAGGCAGGGTCAGCCCCAGCATTTT; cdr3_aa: CASSQGTRQGQPQHF
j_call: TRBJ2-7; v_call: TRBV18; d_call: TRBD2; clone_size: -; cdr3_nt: TGTGCCAGCTCGGAGGGGAGACTAGCGGGGGGATACGAGCAGTACTTC; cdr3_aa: CASSEGRLAGGYEQYF
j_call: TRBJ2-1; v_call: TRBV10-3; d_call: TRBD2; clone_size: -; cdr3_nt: TGTGCCACCTGGACTAGCGGGGGGGCAGTTAATGAGCAGTTCTTC; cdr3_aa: CATWTSGGAVNEQFF
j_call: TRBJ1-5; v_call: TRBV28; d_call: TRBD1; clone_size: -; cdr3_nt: TGTGCCAGCAGTTTTATTGAAGGGGGCTATCAGCCCCAGCATTTT; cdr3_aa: CASSFIEGGYQPQHF
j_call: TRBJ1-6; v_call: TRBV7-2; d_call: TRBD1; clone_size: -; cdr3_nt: TGTGCCAGCAGCTTCCCATCACAGGGGGCCAATTCACCCCTCCACTTT; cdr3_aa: CASSFPSQGANSPLHF
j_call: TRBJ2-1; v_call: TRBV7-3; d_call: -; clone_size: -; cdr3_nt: TGTGCCAGCAGCCCGGCGCGGGTCAGTTCCCAGTTCTTC; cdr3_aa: CASSPARVSSQFF
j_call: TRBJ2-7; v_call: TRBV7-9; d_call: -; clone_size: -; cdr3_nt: TGTGCCAGCAGCTTTGGACAGCCCTCCTACGAGCAGTACTTC; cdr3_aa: CASSFGQPSYEQYF
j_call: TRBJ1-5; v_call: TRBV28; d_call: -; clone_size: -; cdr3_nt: TGTGCCGGCGAGGACAGTTTAAATCAGCCCCAGCATTTT; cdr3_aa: CAGEDSLNQPQHF
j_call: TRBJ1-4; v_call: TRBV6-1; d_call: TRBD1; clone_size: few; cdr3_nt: TGTGCCAGCAGCCCGGGACAGGGGTTCAATGAAAAACTGTTTTTT; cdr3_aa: CASSPGQGFNEKLFF
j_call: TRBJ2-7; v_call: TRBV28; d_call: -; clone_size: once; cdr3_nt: TGTGCCAGCACCCTAGAGGGCGAGCAGTACTTC; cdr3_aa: CASTLEGEQYF
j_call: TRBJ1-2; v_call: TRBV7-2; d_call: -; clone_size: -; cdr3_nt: TGTGCCAGCAGCTTAGATCTGGCGGACACTAACTATGGCTACACCTTC; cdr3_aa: CASSLDLADTNYGYTF
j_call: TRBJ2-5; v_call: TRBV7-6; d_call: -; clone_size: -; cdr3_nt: TGTGCCAGCAGCTTTGAGGTTGTGGAGACCCAGTACTTC; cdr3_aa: CASSFEVVETQYF
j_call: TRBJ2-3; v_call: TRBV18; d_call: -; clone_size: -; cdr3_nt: TGTGCCAGCTCACCTTGGGCAGGGGTGGCAGATACGCAGTATTTT; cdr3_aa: CASSPWAGVADTQYF
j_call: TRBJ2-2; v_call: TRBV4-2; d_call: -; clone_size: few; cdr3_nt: TGTGCCAGCAGCCGACGTGGGAGCATCAACACCGGGGAGCTGTTTTTT; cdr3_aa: CASSRRGSINTGELFF
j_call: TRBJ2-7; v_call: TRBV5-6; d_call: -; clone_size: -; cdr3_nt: TGTGCCAGCAGCTTGGAAGGAGGCGAGCAGTACTTC; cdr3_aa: CASSLEGGEQYF